This passage covers 23 T cell receptor beta chains from one sample sequenced in a study of T cell responses to AZD1222 COVID-19 vaccine. Method: immunoSEQ multiplex PCR; TCRdb's copy keeps in-frame clones and lacks some. The profile shows about 97,000 clones, more than 75% of them singletons. The sample consisted of peripheral blood, taken 28 days after the second AZD1222 dose. These receptors all come from an adult who received the AZD1222 COVID-19 vaccine.

The V and J genes are TRBV11-1 and TRBJ2-2; no clear D. This CDR3 contains 14 residues. The germline gives CDR1 SGHAT, CDR2 FQDESV (reference sequence). V lost 1 base to trimming and J lost 4 bases, with 7 bases between them. CDR3 in amino acids: CASSLESPTGELFF. The CDR3 nucleotides read TGTGCCAGCAGCTTAGAGAGCCCCACCGGGGAGCTGTTTTTT.

J is TRBJ2-6 and V is TRBV11-2; D not resolved. From germline, CDR1 is SGHAT and CDR2 FQNNGV. The CDR3 has 13 amino acids. Trimming removed 5 bases from V and 3 bases from J, with 5 bases in between. The CDR3 spells CASSQHGANVLTF. The CDR3, as DNA: TGTGCCAGCAGCCAGCATGGGGCCAACGTCCTGACTTTC.

V is TRBV4-3 and J is TRBJ2-7; possibly TRBD1 for D (5 bases). This CDR3 is 14 amino acids long. CDR1 is LGHNA, CDR2 YSLEER, per germline. Trimming took off 1 base at V and 3 bases at J, with 10 bases between the two ends. This chain's CDR3 is CASSQAPGYYEQYF. The DNA for the CDR3 is TGCGCCAGCAGCCAAGCCCCAGGGTACTACGAGCAGTACTTC.

The chain uses TRBV5-5 and TRBJ1-1; the D is unclear. Germline lookup yields CDR1 SGHKS and CDR2 YYEKEE (reference sequence). The CDR3 extends over 15 amino acids. V was trimmed by 0 bases and J by 3 bases, leaving 12 bases between them. CDR3 amino acids: CASSLDGLTDTEAFF. The CDR3 nucleotides are TGTGCCAGCAGCTTGGACGGGTTAACAGACACTGAAGCTTTCTTT. The full variable domain, completed using reference TRBV5-5 and TRBJ1-1, is DAGVTQSPTHLIKTRGQQVTLRCSPISGHKSVSWYQQVLGQGPQFIFQYYEKEERGRGNFPDRFSARQFPNYSSELNVNALLLGDSALYLCASSLDGLTDTEAFFGQGTRLTVV.

This chain joins TRBV5-6 and TRBJ1-2; the D is unclear. Trimming left V 4 bases short and J 7 bases short, with 14 bases between. The CDR3 is 13 residues long. Germline V lookup: CDR1 SGHDT, CDR2 YYEEEE. The DNA of the CDR3 is TGTGCCAGCAGCCACCCGATCGCCGCTGGCTACACCTTC. Protein product: CASSHPIAAGYTF.

This rearrangement joins TRBV12-3 or TRBV12-4 to TRBJ2-1; TRBD1 aligns across 8 bases. V dropped 10 bases and J dropped 7; count of bases not matched to a gene: 6. The CDR3 contains 12 residues. The CDR3 here is CATQGVRNEQFF. The CDR3 region has the DNA TGTGCCACACAGGGGGTGAGGAATGAGCAGTTCTTC.

V and J are TRBV12-5 and TRBJ1-1; D unresolved. CDR3 size: 12 residues. Deletions cut 8 bases from V and 3 bases from J, with 10 bases between. Germline CDR1 reads LGHNT; CDR2 reads FRNRAP. CDR3 sequence reads: CASKLPDTEAFF. The CDR3 DNA is TGTGCTAGTAAATTGCCGGACACTGAAGCTTTCTTT.

Only one count was recorded for this clone. The J gene is TRBJ1-1, the V gene TRBV7-3; D may be TRBD1 (5 bases). Germline V CDR1 and CDR2: SGHTA, FQGTGA. V lost 6 bases to trimming and J lost 0 bases, with 11 bases between them. The CDR3 has 14 amino acids. In DNA, the CDR3 is TGTGCCAGCAGTGAGGGGTTGGTGAACACTGAAGCTTTCTTT. It yields the protein CASSEGLVNTEAFF.

This clone was observed once. V and J are TRBV5-4 and TRBJ1-1; D gene ambiguous. Between the trimmed V and J ends, which lost 0 bases and 0 bases, there was a span of 9 bases. Germline V lookup: CDR1 SGHNT, CDR2 YYREEE (reference sequence). This CDR3 comprises 15 residues. CDR3 in DNA: TGTGCCAGCAGCTTGGCCGGCAGGTTGAACACTGAAGCTTTCTTT. It translates to CASSLAGRLNTEAFF.

V is TRBV19 and J is TRBJ2-6, with D perhaps given as TRBD1 or TRBD2 (5 bases each). CDR1 is LNHDA, CDR2 SQIVND, per germline (reference sequence). This CDR3 spans 20 amino acids. Trimming took off 1 base at V and 0 bases at J, with 19 bases between the two ends. As DNA, the CDR3 is TGTGCCAGTAGTATAGCTTCCCCGGGACGCAGGTCCTCTGGGGCCAACGTCCTGACTTTC. It translates to CASSIASPGRRSSGANVLTF.

The V call is TRBV5-1, the J call TRBJ2-3; a weak D match, TRBD1 (6 bases). The germline V gene has CDR1 SGHRS and CDR2 YFSETQ. The CDR3 consists of 15 residues. Trimming took 4 bases from V and 3 from J, leaving 15 bases between them. The chain's CDR3 is CASSRGRQVTDTQYF. In nucleotides, the CDR3 is TGCGCCAGCAGCCGGGGAAGACAGGTAACAGATACGCAGTATTTT.

CDR3 sequence reads: CASSLVQRESHEQYF. CDR3 in DNA: TGTGCCAGCAGCTTAGTGCAGCGGGAGTCCCACGAGCAGTACTTC. The V call is TRBV5-4, the J call TRBJ2-7; TRBD2 agrees at 8 bases. Trimming took 2 bases from V and 5 from J; bases not matched to a gene: 9. CDR1 is SGHNT and CDR2 is YYREEE in the germline V gene (reference sequence). The CDR3 extends over 15 amino acids. The variable domain in full, with the rest retrieved from reference TRBV5-4 and TRBJ2-7, is ETGVTQSPTHLIKTRGQQVTLRCSSQSGHNTVSWYQQALGQGPQFIFQYYREEENGRGNFPPRFSGLQFPNYSSELNVNALELDDSALYLCASSLVQRESHEQYFGPGTRLTVT.

The chain employs TRBV19 and TRBJ1-1; no firm D call. Trimming cost V 2 bases and J 0 bases, with 16 bases left between them. CDR1 is LNHDA, CDR2 SQIVND, per germline (reference sequence). There are 17 residues in the CDR3. CDR3 DNA sequence: TGTGCCAGTAGTATAACCCTCCGCCGTAGCATGAACACTGAAGCTTTCTTT. Translating it yields CASSITLRRSMNTEAFF. The full variable domain, with the rest looked up from reference TRBV19 and TRBJ1-1, is DGGITQSPKYLFRKEGQNVTLSCEQNLNHDAMYWYRQDPGQGLRLIYYSQIVNDFQKGDIAEGYSVSREKKESFPLTVTSAQKNPTAFYLCASSITLRRSMNTEAFFGQGTRLTVV.

The V and J genes are TRBV19 and TRBJ1-2; 9 nucleotides match TRBD1. Germline V gene lookup returns CDR1 LNHDA and CDR2 SQIVND (reference sequence). V was clipped by 7 bases and J by 4 bases; unmatched bases: 7. The CDR3 extends over 14 amino acids. CDR3: CASTGGQGFYGYTF. DNA for the CDR3: TGTGCCAGTACTGGGGGACAGGGCTTCTATGGCTACACCTTC.

The V and J genes are TRBV10-2 and TRBJ1-1; D unclear. Germline loops: CDR1 WSHSY, CDR2 SAAADI. V lost 2 bases, J lost 4 bases, and 11 bases lay in between. This CDR3 contains 14 residues. CDR3 sequence reads: CASSEGNGVTEAFF. The CDR3 DNA reads as TGCGCCAGCAGTGAGGGGAATGGCGTCACTGAAGCTTTCTTT.

V usage is TRBV27 and J usage is TRBJ1-6; no definite D call. The CDR3 extends over 15 amino acids. Trimming removed 4 bases from V and 0 bases from J, with 7 bases in between. Germline V gene sequence: CDR1 MNHEY, CDR2 SMNVEV (reference sequence). As DNA, the CDR3 is TGTGCCAGCAGTTCATCTAGCTCCTATAATTCACCCCTCCACTTT. Protein sequence: CASSSSSSYNSPLHF.

The genes are TRBV6-2 or TRBV6-3 and TRBJ2-1; unclear D gene. Germline values: CDR1 MNHEY, CDR2 SVGEGT. This CDR3 is 13 amino acids long. V was pared by 2 bases and J by 3 bases, with 5 bases between. The CDR3 region is CASSYVSYNEQFF. CDR3 DNA sequence: TGTGCCAGCAGTTACGTCAGCTACAATGAGCAGTTCTTC.

About this clone: The same CDR3 also results from other DNA sequences found in this sample. The DNA of the CDR3 is TGTGCCAGCTCACCCCGGCCGGGACGTGGAAACACCATATATTTT. This gives the protein CASSPRPGRGNTIYF. The gene calls are TRBV18 and TRBJ1-3; TRBD1 might be the D (5 bases). Germline-derived CDR1 and CDR2 are KGHSH and LQKENI. V lost 3 bases, J lost 3 bases, and 12 bases lay in between. This CDR3 has 15 residues.

This clone was recorded only once. The V and J genes are TRBV19 and TRBJ2-1, with a possible D match to TRBD1 (5 bases). Trimming cost V 7 bases and J 0 bases, with 16 bases left between them. The germline gives CDR1 LNHDA, CDR2 SQIVND (reference sequence). The CDR3 has 16 residues. CDR3 nucleotides: TGTGCCAGTACCAACCTGGGGCCGAGCTCCTACAATGAGCAGTTCTTC. This gives the protein CASTNLGPSSYNEQFF. Filled out from reference TRBV19 and TRBJ2-1, the complete variable domain reads DGGITQSPKYLFRKEGQNVTLSCEQNLNHDAMYWYRQDPGQGLRLIYYSQIVNDFQKGDIAEGYSVSREKKESFPLTVTSAQKNPTAFYLCASTNLGPSSYNEQFFGPGTRLTVL.

V and J are TRBV10-3 and TRBJ2-7, with D tentatively TRBD1 (6 bases). V was pared by 10 bases and J by 1 base, with 11 bases between. Per germline, CDR1 ENHRY and CDR2 SYGVKD. This CDR3 has 12 amino acids. As DNA, the CDR3 is TGTGCCACCCGACAGGAGTCCTACGAGCAGTACTTC. It codes for CATRQESYEQYF.

The V call is TRBV9, the J call TRBJ1-5, with 8 bases fitting TRBD1. J lost 0 bases, V lost 3 bases, and 2 bases had no gene match. Per germline, CDR1 SGDLS and CDR2 YYNGEE. The CDR3 sequence is 15 residues long. This CDR3 reads CASSATGGSNQPQHF. The DNA of the CDR3 is TGTGCCAGCAGCGCCACAGGGGGTAGCAATCAGCCCCAGCATTTT.

The chain has TRBV11-2 and TRBJ1-2; D gene uncertain. V shed 1 base and J shed 8 bases, with 14 bases lying between them. This CDR3 has 14 amino acids. In germline, CDR1 is SGHAT, CDR2 FQNNGV. CDR3 loop: CASSLVGGEKGYTF. The CDR3, as DNA: TGTGCCAGCAGCTTAGTTGGTGGTGAAAAGGGCTACACCTTC. Filled out from reference TRBV11-2 and TRBJ1-2, the complete variable domain reads EAGVAQSPRYKIIEKRQSVAFWCNPISGHATLYWYQQILGQGPKLLIQFQNNGVVDDSQLPKDRFSAERLKGVDSTLKIQPAKLEDSAVYLCASSLVGGEKGYTFGSGTRLTVV.

The chain is built from TRBV3-1 (or the pseudogene TRBV3-2) and TRBJ2-5, with D uncertain. This CDR3 spans 14 amino acids. The V end lost 1 base, the J end lost 1 base, and 7 bases lay between the germline ends. Germline V gene data show CDR1 as LGHDT and CDR2 as YNNKEL (reference sequence). The CDR3 DNA sequence: TGTGCCAGCAGCCAAGGCGATGGCCAAGAGACCCAGTACTTC. Amino acids: CASSQGDGQETQYF.